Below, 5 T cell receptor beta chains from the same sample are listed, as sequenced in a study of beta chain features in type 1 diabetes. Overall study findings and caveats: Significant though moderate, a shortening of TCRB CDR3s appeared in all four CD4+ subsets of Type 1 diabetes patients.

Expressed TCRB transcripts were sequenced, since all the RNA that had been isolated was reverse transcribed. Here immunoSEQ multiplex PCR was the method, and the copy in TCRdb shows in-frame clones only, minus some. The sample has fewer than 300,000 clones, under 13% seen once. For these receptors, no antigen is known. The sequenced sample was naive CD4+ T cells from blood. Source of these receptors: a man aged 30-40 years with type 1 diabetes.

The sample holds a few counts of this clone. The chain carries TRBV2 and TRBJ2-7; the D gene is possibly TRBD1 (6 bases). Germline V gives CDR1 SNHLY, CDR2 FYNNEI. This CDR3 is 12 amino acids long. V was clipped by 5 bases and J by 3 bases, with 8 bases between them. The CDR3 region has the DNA TGTGCCAGCAGTTCGGACAGCTACGAGCAGTACTTC. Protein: CASSSDSYEQYF.

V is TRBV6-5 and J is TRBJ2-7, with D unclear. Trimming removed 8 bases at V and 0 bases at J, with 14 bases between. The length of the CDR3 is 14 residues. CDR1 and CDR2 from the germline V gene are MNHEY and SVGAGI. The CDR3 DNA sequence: TGTGCCAGCGGTACACCGGGTCCCTCCTACGAGCAGTACTTC. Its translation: CASGTPGPSYEQYF.

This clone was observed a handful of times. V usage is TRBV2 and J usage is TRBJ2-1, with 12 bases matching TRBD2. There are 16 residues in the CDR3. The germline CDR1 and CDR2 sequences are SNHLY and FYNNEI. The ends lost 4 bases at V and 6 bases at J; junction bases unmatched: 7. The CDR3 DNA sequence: TGTGCCAGCAGTGTGAGGGGACTAGCGGGTACCAATGAGCAGTTCTTC. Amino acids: CASSVRGLAGTNEQFF.

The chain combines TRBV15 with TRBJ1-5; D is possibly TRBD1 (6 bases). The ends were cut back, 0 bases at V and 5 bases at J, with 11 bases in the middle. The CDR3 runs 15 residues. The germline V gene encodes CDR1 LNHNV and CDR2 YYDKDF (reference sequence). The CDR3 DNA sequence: TGTGCCACCAGCAGAGACTCCGGGGGGCATCAGCCCCAGCATTTT. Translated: CATSRDSGGHQPQHF.

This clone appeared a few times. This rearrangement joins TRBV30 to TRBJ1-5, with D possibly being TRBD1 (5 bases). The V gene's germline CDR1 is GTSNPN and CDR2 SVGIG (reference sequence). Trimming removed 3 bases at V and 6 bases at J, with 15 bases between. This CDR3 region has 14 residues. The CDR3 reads CAWRGDGGSQPQHF. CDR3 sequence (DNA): TGTGCCTGGAGGGGAGATGGGGGGAGTCAGCCCCAGCATTTT.